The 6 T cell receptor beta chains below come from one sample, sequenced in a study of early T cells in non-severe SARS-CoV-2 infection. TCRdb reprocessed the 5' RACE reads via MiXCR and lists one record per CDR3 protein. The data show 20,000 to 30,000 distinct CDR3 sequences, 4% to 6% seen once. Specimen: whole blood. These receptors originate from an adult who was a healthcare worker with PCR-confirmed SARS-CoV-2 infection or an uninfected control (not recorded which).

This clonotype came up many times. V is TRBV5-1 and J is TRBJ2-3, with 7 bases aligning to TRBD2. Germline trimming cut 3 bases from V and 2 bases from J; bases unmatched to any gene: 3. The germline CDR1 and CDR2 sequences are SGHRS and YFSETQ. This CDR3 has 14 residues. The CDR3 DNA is TGCGCCAGCAGCTGGGGGACTAACACAGATACGCAGTATTTT. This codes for CASSWGTNTDTQYF.

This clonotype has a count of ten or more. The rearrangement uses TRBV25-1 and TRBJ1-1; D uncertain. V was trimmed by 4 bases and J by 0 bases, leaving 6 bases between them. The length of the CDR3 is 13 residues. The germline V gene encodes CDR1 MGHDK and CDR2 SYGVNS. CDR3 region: CASSGRVNTEAFF. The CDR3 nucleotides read TGTGCCAGCAGTGGACGGGTGAACACTGAAGCTTTCTTT.

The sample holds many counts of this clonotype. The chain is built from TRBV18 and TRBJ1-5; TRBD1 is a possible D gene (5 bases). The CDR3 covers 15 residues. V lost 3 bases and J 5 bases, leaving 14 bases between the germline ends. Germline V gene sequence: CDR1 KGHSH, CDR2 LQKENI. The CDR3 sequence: CASSPQDSSYQPQHF. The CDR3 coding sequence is TGTGCCAGCTCACCTCAAGACAGTTCATATCAGCCCCAGCATTTT. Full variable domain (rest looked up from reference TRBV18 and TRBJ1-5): NAGVMQNPRHLVRRRGQEARLRCSPMKGHSHVYWYRQLPEEGLKFMVYLQKENIIDESGMPKERFSAEFPKEGPSILRIQQVVRGDSAAYFCASSPQDSSYQPQHFGDGTRLSIL.

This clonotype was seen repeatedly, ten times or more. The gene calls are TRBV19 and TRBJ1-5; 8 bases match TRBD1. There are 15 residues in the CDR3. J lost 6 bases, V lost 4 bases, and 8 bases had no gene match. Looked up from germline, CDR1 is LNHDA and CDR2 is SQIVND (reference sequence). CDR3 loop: CASSTDREISQPQHF. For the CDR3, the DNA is TGTGCCAGTAGTACGGACAGGGAGATAAGTCAGCCCCAGCATTTT.

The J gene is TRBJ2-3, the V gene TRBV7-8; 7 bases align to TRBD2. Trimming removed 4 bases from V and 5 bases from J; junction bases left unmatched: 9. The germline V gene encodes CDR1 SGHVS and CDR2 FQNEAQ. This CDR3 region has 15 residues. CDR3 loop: CASSWTSFVGDTQYF. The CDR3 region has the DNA TGTGCCAGCAGCTGGACTAGTTTTGTGGGAGATACGCAGTATTTT.

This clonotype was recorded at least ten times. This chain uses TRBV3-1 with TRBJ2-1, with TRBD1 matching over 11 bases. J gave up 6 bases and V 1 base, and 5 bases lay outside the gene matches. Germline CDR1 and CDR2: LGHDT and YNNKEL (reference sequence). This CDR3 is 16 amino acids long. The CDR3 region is CASSQAGGTGGNEQFF. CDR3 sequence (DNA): TGTGCCAGCAGCCAAGCCGGCGGGACAGGGGGCAATGAGCAGTTCTTC.